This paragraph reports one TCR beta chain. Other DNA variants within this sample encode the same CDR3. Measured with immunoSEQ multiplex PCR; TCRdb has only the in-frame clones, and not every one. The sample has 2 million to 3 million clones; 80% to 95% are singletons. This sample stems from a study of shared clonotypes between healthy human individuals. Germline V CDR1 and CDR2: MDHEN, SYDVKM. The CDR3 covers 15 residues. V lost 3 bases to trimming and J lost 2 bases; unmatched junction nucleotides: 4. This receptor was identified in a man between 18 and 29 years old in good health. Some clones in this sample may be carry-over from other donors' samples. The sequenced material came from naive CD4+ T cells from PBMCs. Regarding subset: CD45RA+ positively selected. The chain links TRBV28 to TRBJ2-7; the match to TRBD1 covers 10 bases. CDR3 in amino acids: CASSFGGTGAYEQYF. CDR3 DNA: TGTGCCAGCAGTTTTGGGGGGACAGGGGCCTACGAGCAGTACTTC. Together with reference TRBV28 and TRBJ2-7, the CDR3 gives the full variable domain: DVKVTQSSRYLVKRTGEKVFLECVQDMDHENMFWYRQDPGLGLRLIYFSYDVKMKEKGDIPEGYSVSREKKERFSLILESASTNQTSMYLCASSFGGTGAYEQYFGPGTRLTVT.